The clone carrying this T cell receptor beta chain was picked up many times. Its target is unknown. This sample is drawn from a study of T-cell reconstitution after alpha-beta-depleted transplantation in children. Study observations and caveats: As was reported, about two months after transplant, alpha-beta T cells came from several hundred expanded graft clones. Newly produced T cells mostly accounted for T-cell counts and diversity one year post-transplant. Some patients owed their high day-60 TCRbeta diversity to surviving recipient T cells and thymic progenitors.

The V end lost 4 bases, the J end lost 5 bases, and 17 bases lay between the germline ends. This CDR3 region has 14 residues. Germline CDR1 SQVTM, CDR2 ANQGSEA. Preparing the TCRbeta library involved the use of unique molecular identifiers. MiXCR, run by TCRdb on the PCR reads, gives a single entry per CDR3 protein. Of 97,000 or so distinct CDR3 sequences in the sample, 4.5% to 7.5% were seen once. The V and J genes are TRBV29-1 and TRBJ2-5; tentative D call: TRBD1 (5 bases). The sequencing here drew on PBMCs, mostly from graft donor cells, taken 60 days after TCRalphabeta/CD19-depleted stem cell transplant. This clonotype was sampled from a female patient aged 2-10 years who had a stem cell transplant for Fanconi anemia, so the T cells may come from the graft donor. The CDR3 bases are TGCAGCGTTGTCAGGGCCCAATCTTGGGAGACCCAGTACTTC. This encodes CSVVRAQSWETQYF.